The clone carrying this T cell receptor (beta chain) was counted a single time. Its specificity is unknown. V was cut by 7 bases and J by 5 bases, with 14 bases left in between. The CDR3 sequence is 14 residues long. CDR1 and CDR2 from the germline V gene are SNHLY and FYNNEI. The PCR employed 60 Vbeta primers together with 13 Jbeta primers. Authors' methods: Per a later analysis, the number of unique TCR beta chains was roughly 83 million, of which around 10 million were shared. The protocol was immunoSEQ multiplex PCR, while the TCRdb copy is restricted to in-frame clones and leaves out a portion. That table is the source of V, J and clone size, and D and trimming were worked out from the DNA. The sample yields 200,000 to 250,000 clones, around nine tenths seen once. This sample was taken from a study of cytomegalovirus exposure and HLA in healthy donors. Study-wide results and limits: It was taken for granted in presence/absence analyses that sequencing depth across donors was roughly uniform. In a later analysis, CMV-associated beta chains were mostly HLA-associated, it appeared. Many donors shared some public TCRs, even though most TCR sequences were rare.

The sequence was obtained from a woman younger than 35 in good health and CMV-seronegative. The sample consisted of PBMCs. J is TRBJ2-2 and V is TRBV2; possible D gene TRBD2, 7 bases. As DNA, the CDR3 is TGTGCCAGCAAGCGACGGGGGGCTACCGGGGAGCTGTTTTTT. Translating it yields CASKRRGATGELFF.